The 13 T cell receptor beta chains listed next were all sequenced from one sample in a study of shared clonotypes between healthy human individuals. Generated by immunoSEQ multiplex PCR, the TCRdb table keeps only in-frame clones and is missing some. The sample carries about 2.1 million clones, 80% to 95% recorded once. Terminally differentiated effector memory CD45RA+ cells were excluded by CCR7 positive selection of CD45RO-negative cells. Sample: naive CD8+ T cells from PBMCs. The receptors shown here come from a man younger than 35 in good health. Some clones in this sample may be carry-over from other donors' samples.

The V and J genes are TRBV6-5 and TRBJ1-1; 9 nucleotides agree with TRBD1. The germline CDR1 and CDR2 sequences are MNHEY and SVGAGI. This CDR3 has 15 residues. The ends lost 4 bases at V and 7 bases at J; junction bases unmatched: 10. CDR3 residues: CASSFGQGIVVEAFF. The DNA of the CDR3 is TGTGCCAGCAGTTTCGGACAGGGGATTGTGGTTGAAGCTTTCTTT.

This clone was recorded only once. The V and J genes are TRBV5-5 and TRBJ1-1; possibly TRBD1 for D (5 bases). The V end lost 4 bases, the J end lost 2 bases, and 15 bases lay between the germline ends. This CDR3 comprises 15 residues. Germline CDR1 and CDR2: SGHKS and YYEKEE (reference sequence). The CDR3 DNA sequence: TGTGCCAGCAGCCAACAAGGAGGGGTTAACACTGAAGCTTTCTTT. Translation gives CASSQQGGVNTEAFF.

This clone was counted a single time. The CDR3, as DNA: TGCGCCAGCAGCCCCGGACGGATGTCCTACGAGCAGTACTTC. It translates to CASSPGRMSYEQYF. The V call is TRBV5-1, the J call TRBJ2-7; D remains unclear. V shed 4 bases and J shed 1 base, with 12 bases lying between them. The CDR3 is 14 amino acids. The V gene's germline CDR1 is SGHRS and CDR2 YFSETQ.

This clone was observed once. This sequence joins TRBV18 and TRBJ2-7; 9 bases match TRBD1. The CDR3 is 16 residues long. Germline V gene data show CDR1 as KGHSH and CDR2 as LQKENI. The J segment lost 2 bases and the V segment lost 4 bases, leaving 9 bases of the junction unmatched. The CDR3 spells CASSLAGTGSTYEQYF. As DNA, the CDR3 is TGTGCCAGCTCACTTGCCGGGACAGGGAGTACCTACGAGCAGTACTTC.

The rearrangement joins TRBV4-1 to TRBJ2-1, with a possible D match to TRBD2 (5 bases). V lost 0 bases, J lost 7 bases, and 13 bases lay in between. There are 15 residues in the CDR3. The germline V gene has CDR1 MGHRA and CDR2 YSYEKL. DNA for the CDR3: TGCGCCAGCAGCCAAGAACGGGAATTGGGAAATGAGCAGTTCTTC. Protein sequence: CASSQERELGNEQFF.

This clone showed up just once. The genes are TRBV4-2 and TRBJ2-7; 10 nucleotides align to TRBD2. The germline CDR1 and CDR2 sequences are LGHNA and YNFKEQ. This CDR3 region has 17 residues. V trimming: 1 base; J trimming: 2 bases; junction bases outside the gene matches: 8. CDR3 residues: CASSQGLRTSGTYEQYF. CDR3 DNA sequence: TGTGCCAGCAGCCAAGGCTTACGGACTAGCGGAACCTACGAGCAGTACTTC.

This clone was seen only once. This rearrangement joins TRBV28 to TRBJ1-2, with a possible D match to TRBD1 (5 bases). V was clipped by 4 bases and J by 5 bases, with 20 bases between them. Germline-derived CDR1 and CDR2 are MDHEN and SYDVKM. The CDR3 extends over 16 amino acids. CDR3 region: CASSSQKRGRGYGYTF. The DNA for the CDR3 is TGTGCCAGCAGTTCACAAAAGAGGGGAAGAGGGTATGGCTACACCTTC.

The chain has TRBV13 and TRBJ2-7; 11 bases fit TRBD1. From germline, CDR1 is PRHDT and CDR2 FYEKMQ (reference sequence). With V trimmed by 6 bases and J by 3 bases, 4 bases remained unmatched. There are 14 residues in the CDR3. The CDR3 bases are TGTGCCAGCAGTCGGGACAGGGGGTACTACGAGCAGTACTTC. This encodes CASSRDRGYYEQYF.

The chain has TRBV27 and TRBJ2-1; no clear D gene. The CDR3 loop spans 11 amino acids. Germline values: CDR1 MNHEY, CDR2 SMNVEV (reference sequence). The CDR3 DNA sequence: TGTGCTAACTCCTCATGCTATGAGCAGTTCTTC. This encodes CANSSCYEQFF.

Of note for this clone: In the same sample, other DNA sequences code for this CDR3. V gene TRBV5-4 combines with J gene TRBJ1-1, with D unclear. The germline gives CDR1 SGHNT, CDR2 YYREEE (reference sequence). The V end was cut by 1 base, the J end by 0 bases, with 7 bases between. The CDR3 is made up of 14 amino acids. This chain's CDR3 is CASSLIGLNTEAFF. The CDR3, as DNA: TGTGCCAGCAGCTTGATTGGGTTGAACACTGAAGCTTTCTTT.

The chain employs TRBV7-6 and TRBJ2-7; possibly TRBD2 for D (6 bases). The V gene lost 2 bases and the J gene lost 5 bases, with 10 bases spanning the gap. Germline CDR1 and CDR2: SGHVS and FNYEAQ. The CDR3 has 13 amino acids. The CDR3 is CASSLPGVNEQYF. The CDR3 DNA follows: TGTGCCAGCAGCTTACCGGGGGTTAACGAGCAGTACTTC.

The rearrangement links TRBV25-1 to TRBJ2-4; D is ambiguous. The length of the CDR3 is 15 residues. V dropped 3 bases and J dropped 0 bases, with 9 bases sitting between them. Germline V CDR1 and CDR2: MGHDK, SYGVNS. The CDR3: CASSDPHGAKNIQYF. CDR3 coding DNA: TGTGCCAGCAGTGACCCGCACGGAGCCAAAAACATTCAGTACTTC.

This chain links TRBV6-1 with TRBJ2-7; TRBD2 aligns across 11 bases. Germline V gives CDR1 MNHNS, CDR2 SASEGT. V lost 5 bases to trimming and J lost 3 bases; unmatched junction nucleotides: 3. This CDR3 has 14 amino acids. CDR3 DNA: TGTGCCAGCAGTTCCGGGACTAGCGGCTACGAGCAGTACTTC. It translates to CASSSGTSGYEQYF.